The sequence of this T cell receptor beta chain was determined in a study of cytomegalovirus exposure and HLA in healthy donors. The PCR ran on 60 Vbeta and 13 Jbeta primers. Repertoires were generated with immunoSEQ multiplex PCR, while TCRdb's copy carries only in-frame clones and drops some. The repertoire consists of under 150,000 clones, with around 84% occurring once and the leading ten covering about 3%. This CDR3 is built from 14 residues. With V trimmed by 3 bases and J by 5 bases, 5 bases remained unmatched. The germline gives CDR1 MGHDK, CDR2 SYGVNS. This receptor was obtained from a man in his forties in good health and CMV-seropositive. The sample consisted of PBMCs. This chain joins TRBV25-1 and TRBJ2-5, with TRBD1 matching over 8 bases. The CDR3 nucleotides are TGTGCCAGCAGTGAGCACAGGGGGAGGGAGACCCAGTACTTC. Translating it yields CASSEHRGRETQYF.